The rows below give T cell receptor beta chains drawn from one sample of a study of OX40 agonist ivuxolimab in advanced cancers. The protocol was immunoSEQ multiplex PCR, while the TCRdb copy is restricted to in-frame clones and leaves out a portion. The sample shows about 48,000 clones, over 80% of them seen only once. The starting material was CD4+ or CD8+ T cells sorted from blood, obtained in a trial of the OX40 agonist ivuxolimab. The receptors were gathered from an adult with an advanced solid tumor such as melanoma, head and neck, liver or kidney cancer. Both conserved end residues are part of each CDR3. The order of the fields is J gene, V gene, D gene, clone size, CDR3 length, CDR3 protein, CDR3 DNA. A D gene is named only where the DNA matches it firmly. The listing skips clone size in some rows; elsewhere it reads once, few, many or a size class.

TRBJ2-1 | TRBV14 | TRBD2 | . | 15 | CASSQLLATGGEQFF | TGTGCCAGCAGCCAATTACTAGCGACCGGGGGTGAGCAGTTCTTC
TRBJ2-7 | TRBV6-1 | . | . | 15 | CASSLQDGGPYEQYF | TGTGCCAGCAGTCTCCAGGACGGCGGTCCCTACGAGCAGTACTTC
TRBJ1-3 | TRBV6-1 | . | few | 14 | CASKKEVSGNTIYF | TGTGCCAGCAAAAAAGAGGTCTCTGGAAACACCATATATTTT
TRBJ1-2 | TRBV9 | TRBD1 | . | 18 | CASSVAGAIQGRNSGYTF | TGTGCCAGCAGCGTAGCTGGGGCAATACAGGGGAGAAACTCTGGCTACACCTTC
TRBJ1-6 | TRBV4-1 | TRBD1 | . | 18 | CASSLSGGEGFPNSPLHF | TGCGCCAGCAGCCTCTCAGGGGGAGAGGGGTTCCCTAATTCACCCCTCCACTTT
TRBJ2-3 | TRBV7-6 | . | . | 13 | CASSFQLGDTQYF | TGTGCCAGCAGCTTTCAGCTTGGAGATACGCAGTATTTT
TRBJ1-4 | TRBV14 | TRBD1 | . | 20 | CASSQFFVTGGQPAHEKLFF | TGTGCCAGCAGCCAATTTTTTGTGACAGGGGGCCAACCCGCGCATGAAAAACTGTTTTTT
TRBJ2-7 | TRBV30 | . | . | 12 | CAWSITSYEQYF | TGTGCCTGGAGTATAACCAGCTACGAGCAGTACTTC
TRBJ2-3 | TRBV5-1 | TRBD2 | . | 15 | CASSLAGGPGDTQYF | TGCGCCAGCAGCTTAGCGGGAGGGCCTGGAGATACGCAGTATTTT
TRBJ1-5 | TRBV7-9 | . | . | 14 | CASSFGALGQPQHF | TGTGCCAGCAGCTTTGGTGCACTTGGGCAGCCCCAGCATTTT
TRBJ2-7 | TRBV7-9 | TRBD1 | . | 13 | CASFRQGPYEQYF | TGTGCCAGCTTTCGACAGGGACCCTACGAGCAGTACTTC
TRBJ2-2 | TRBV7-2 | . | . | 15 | CASSGRGARTGELFF | TGTGCCAGCAGCGGCCGGGGGGCAAGGACCGGGGAGCTGTTTTTT
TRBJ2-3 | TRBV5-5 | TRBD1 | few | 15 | CASSLDAGGTDTQYF | TGTGCCAGCAGCTTAGATGCAGGGGGAACAGATACGCAGTATTTT
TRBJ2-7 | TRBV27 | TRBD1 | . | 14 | CASSRQGTFHEQYF | TGTGCCAGCAGTCGACAGGGGACCTTCCACGAGCAGTACTTC
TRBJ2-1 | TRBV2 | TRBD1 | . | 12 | CASRDRVIEQFF | TGTGCCAGCAGGGACAGGGTTATTGAGCAGTTCTTC
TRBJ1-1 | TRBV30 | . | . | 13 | CAWKVQIDTEAFF | TGTGCCTGGAAGGTGCAAATCGACACTGAAGCTTTCTTT
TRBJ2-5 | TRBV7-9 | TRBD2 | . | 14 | CASSLSGNQETQYF | TGTGCCAGCAGCCTTAGCGGGAACCAAGAGACCCAGTACTTC
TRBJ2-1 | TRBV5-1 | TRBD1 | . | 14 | CASRGQVDYNEQFF | TGCGCCAGCAGGGGACAGGTAGATTACAATGAGCAGTTCTTC
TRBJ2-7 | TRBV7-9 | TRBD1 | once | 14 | CASSTGQGAGEQYF | TGTGCCAGCAGCACTGGACAGGGGGCGGGGGAGCAGTACTTC
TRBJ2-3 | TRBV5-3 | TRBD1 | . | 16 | CARSKGTDLSTDTQYF | TGTGCCAGAAGCAAAGGGACAGATCTTAGCACAGATACGCAGTATTTT
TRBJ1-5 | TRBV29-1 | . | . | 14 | CSVTFRGAPLTQHF | TGCAGCGTGACGTTCAGGGGAGCACCTTTGACCCAGCATTTT
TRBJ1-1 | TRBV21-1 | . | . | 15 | CASSKLRSGNTEAFF | TGTGCCAGCAGCAAACTCAGGTCGGGGAACACTGAAGCTTTCTTT
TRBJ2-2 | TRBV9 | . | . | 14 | CASRERGNTGELFF | TGTGCCAGCAGGGAGAGGGGGAACACCGGGGAGCTGTTTTTT
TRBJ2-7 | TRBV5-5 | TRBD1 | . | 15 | CASSHADRSSYEQYF | TGTGCCAGCAGCCACGCGGACAGGAGCTCCTACGAGCAGTACTTC
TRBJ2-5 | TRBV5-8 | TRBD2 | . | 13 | CASGWREGETQYF | TGTGCCAGCGGGTGGAGGGAGGGAGAGACCCAGTACTTC
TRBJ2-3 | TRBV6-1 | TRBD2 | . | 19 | CASSERSSGGAFPPDTQYF | TGTGCCAGCAGTGAGAGGTCTAGCGGGGGGGCCTTCCCTCCAGATACGCAGTATTTT
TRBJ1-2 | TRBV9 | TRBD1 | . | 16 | CASSERGTGEAYGYTF | TGTGCCAGCAGCGAAAGAGGGACAGGGGAAGCCTATGGCTACACCTTC
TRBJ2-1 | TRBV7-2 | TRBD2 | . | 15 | CASSLSGGAYNEQFF | TGTGCCAGCAGCCTTAGCGGGGGGGCTTACAATGAGCAGTTCTTC
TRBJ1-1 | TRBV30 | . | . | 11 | CAWSRGTEAFF | TGTGCCTGGAGTCGGGGGACTGAAGCTTTCTTT
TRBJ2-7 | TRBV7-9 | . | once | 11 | CASSPAHEQYF | TGTGCCAGCAGCCCAGCACACGAGCAGTACTTC
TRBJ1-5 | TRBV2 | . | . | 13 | CASSPTTNQPQHF | TGTGCCAGCAGCCCAACTACCAATCAGCCCCAGCATTTT
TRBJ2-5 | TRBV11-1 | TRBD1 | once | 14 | CASSLETGEETQYF | TGTGCCAGCAGCTTAGAAACAGGGGAAGAGACCCAGTACTTC
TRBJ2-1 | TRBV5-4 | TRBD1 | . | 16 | CASSLSSGGSYNEQFF | TGTGCCAGCAGCTTGAGTTCAGGGGGCTCCTACAATGAGCAGTTCTTC
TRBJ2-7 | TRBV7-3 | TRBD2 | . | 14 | CASSLEGLPPEQYF | TGTGCCAGCAGCCTGGAGGGACTACCGCCGGAGCAGTACTTC
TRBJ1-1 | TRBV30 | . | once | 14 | CAWSVVGLNTEAFF | TGTGCCTGGAGTGTAGTTGGCTTGAACACTGAAGCTTTCTTT